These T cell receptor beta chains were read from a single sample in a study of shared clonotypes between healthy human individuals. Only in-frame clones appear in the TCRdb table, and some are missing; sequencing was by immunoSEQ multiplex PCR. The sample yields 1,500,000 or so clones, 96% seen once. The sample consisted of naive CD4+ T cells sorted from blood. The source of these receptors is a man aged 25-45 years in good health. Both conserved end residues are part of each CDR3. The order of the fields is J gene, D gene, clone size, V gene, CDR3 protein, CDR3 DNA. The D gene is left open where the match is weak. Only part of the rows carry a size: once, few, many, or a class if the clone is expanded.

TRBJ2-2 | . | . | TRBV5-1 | CASSLAVQSTGELFF | TGCGCCAGCAGCTTGGCCGTACAGTCCACCGGGGAGCTGTTTTTT
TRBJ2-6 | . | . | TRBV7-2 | CASSLVRPSGANVLTF | TGTGCCAGCAGCTTAGTCAGACCCTCTGGGGCCAACGTCCTGACTTTC
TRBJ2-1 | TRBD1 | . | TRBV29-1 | CSATDRGNEQFF | TGCAGCGCTACTGACAGGGGGAATGAGCAGTTCTTC
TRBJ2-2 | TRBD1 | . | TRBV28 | CASTRDRVLRELFF | TGTGCCAGCACCCGGGACAGGGTTTTGAGGGAGCTGTTTTTT
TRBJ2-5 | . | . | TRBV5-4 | CASSNRQQGETQYF | TGTGCCAGCAGCAATCGACAGCAGGGAGAGACCCAGTACTTC
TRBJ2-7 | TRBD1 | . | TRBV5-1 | CASSLAAGQGAGEQYF | TGCGCCAGCAGCTTGGCCGCGGGACAGGGGGCAGGCGAGCAGTACTTC
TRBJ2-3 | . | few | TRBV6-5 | CASSLGPDTQYF | TGTGCCAGCAGTTTGGGACCAGATACGCAGTATTTT
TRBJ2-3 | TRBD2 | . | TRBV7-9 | CASSPTRGREGGDTQYF | TGTGCCAGCAGCCCAACCCGAGGCCGGGAGGGCGGGGATACGCAGTATTTT
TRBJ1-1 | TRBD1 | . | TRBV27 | CASSLFGTGELNTEAFF | TGTGCCAGCAGTTTATTTGGGACAGGGGAATTGAACACTGAAGCTTTCTTT
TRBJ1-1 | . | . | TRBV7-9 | CASSVTVYTEAFF | TGTGCCAGCAGCGTAACAGTATACACTGAAGCTTTCTTT
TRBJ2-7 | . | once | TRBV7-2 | CASSKGSVEAF | TGTGCCAGCAGTAAGGGGTCGGTGGAGGCGTTC
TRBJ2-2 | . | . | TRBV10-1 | CASSYNAGTGELFF | TGCGCCAGCAGTTATAATGCGGGCACCGGGGAGCTGTTTTTT